The source of this T cell receptor beta chain is a study of blood T cell repertoires in COVID-19. Looking at the study overall: Samples of COVID-19 (acute and convalescent) were obtained from the United States, Italy and Spain.

Trimming took 3 bases from V and 4 from J, leaving 14 bases between them. CDR1 and CDR2 (germline): KGHDR, SFDVKD. This CDR3 contains 15 residues. TCRdb keeps only in-frame clones here, not all; method: immunoSEQ multiplex PCR. The table lists 200,000 or so clones, about 89% of them singletons, with roughly 6.5% in the top ten. The material sequenced was peripheral blood. The chain joins TRBV24-1 to TRBJ2-5; possible D gene TRBD1, 5 bases. The source of this sequence is a man between 60 and 70 years old who had recovered from COVID-19. CDR3 nucleotide sequence: TGTGCCACCAGTGATCCACGCAGGGCTGGAGAGACCCAGTACTTC. The encoded protein is CATSDPRRAGETQYF.